The 28 T cell receptor beta chains presented below share a single source sample, sequenced in a study of tumor and adjacent non-tumor tissue in lung cancer. Three rounds of nested PCR, following a modified ARM-PCR protocol, produced the TCRbeta library. TCRdb re-called the multiplex PCR reads with MiXCR, one entry per CDR3 protein. Of more than 90,000 distinct CDR3 sequences in the sample, about 72% were seen once. This sample's RNA came from whole unsorted tissue. The sample taken for sequencing was lung tumor tissue. Receptors originate from a man between 60 and 75 years old with non-small cell lung cancer.

Notes on this clonotype: One end of the junction varies from germline; a read error may be responsible. The chain employs TRBV6-5 and TRBJ1-2; D is uncertain. The CDR3 consists of 13 residues. Germline loops: CDR1 MNHEY, CDR2 SVGAGI. CDR3 coding DNA: TGTGCCAGCAGTTACTGGGTTAACTATTGCTACACCTTC. This sequence encodes CASSYWVNYCYTF.

V gene TRBV4-1 combines with J gene TRBJ2-7; TRBD1 matches at 7 bases. Germline assignment: CDR1 MGHRA and CDR2 YSYEKL. The CDR3 sequence is 13 residues long. V gave up 4 bases and J gave up 7 bases; unmatched junction bases: 7. In nucleotides, the CDR3 is TGCGCCAGCAGCCGAGGGACAGACTATGAGCAGTACTTC. It codes for CASSRGTDYEQYF.

This clonotype has just one count. The chain joins TRBV5-5 to TRBJ2-7; unclear D gene. Per germline, CDR1 SGHKS and CDR2 YYEKEE (reference sequence). V was cut by 7 bases and J by 3 bases, with 14 bases left in between. The CDR3 extends over 13 amino acids. CDR3 in DNA: TGTGCCAGCGCCCCCGGATACTACTACGAGCAGTACTTC. Translated: CASAPGYYYEQYF.

In regard to this clonotype: An end of the junction differs from the germline gene, which may be a read error. The chain joins TRBV11-2 to TRBJ2-1; tentatively, D is TRBD2 (5 bases). Germline V gene data show CDR1 as SGHAT and CDR2 as FQNNGV. The CDR3 contains 15 residues. The CDR3 region is CASSLSTSHYNDQFF. CDR3 nucleotide sequence: TGTGCCAGCAGTTTAAGCACTAGTCATTACAATGATCAGTTCTTC. Full variable domain (outside the CDR3, taken from reference TRBV11-2 and TRBJ2-1): EAGVAQSPRYKIIEKRQSVAFWCNPISGHATLYWYQQILGQGPKLLIQFQNNGVVDDSQLPKDRFSAERLKGVDSTLKIQPAKLEDSAVYLCASSLSTSHYNDQFFGPGTRLTVL.

This clonotype is a singleton in its sample. The V and J genes are TRBV11-1 and TRBJ2-3, with D hard to call. V lost 3 bases, J lost 6 bases, and 16 bases lay in between. The CDR3 loop spans 15 amino acids. Per germline, CDR1 SGHAT and CDR2 FQDESV (reference sequence). The CDR3 sequence: CASSLAVVLTDTQYF. CDR3 in DNA: TGTGCCAGCAGCTTGGCCGTGGTACTGACGGATACGCAGTATTTT.

In regard to this clonotype: One junction end does not reproduce the germline sequence, and a read error may be involved. J is TRBJ2-7 and V is TRBV11-1; a possible D gene is TRBD1 (6 bases). The CDR3 is made up of 13 amino acids. CDR1 and CDR2 (germline): SGHAT, FQDESV (reference sequence). CDR3 nucleotide sequence: TGTGACAGCAGCCCTATAGGACAGTACGAACAGTACTTC. Translated: CDSSPIGQYEQYF.

About this clonotype itself: The conserved final phenylalanine or tryptophan is absent from the CDR3, which likely points to a read error. It is unclear where the CDR3 begins or ends on the DNA, so no DNA is shown, and the CDR3 is as TCRdb lists it. This chain uses TRBV12-3 or TRBV12-4 with TRBJ2-6; the D call TRBD2 from the table was never checked on the DNA. The CDR3 region is 17 residues in length, termini included. CDR3 sequence: CASSPGTSVSGANVLTS.

The sample holds one count of this clonotype. The chain carries TRBV20-1 and TRBJ2-3; D may correspond to TRBD1 or TRBD2 (5 bases each). The length of the CDR3 is 15 residues. CDR1 and CDR2 (germline): DFQATT, SNEGSKA (reference sequence). Trimming left V 6 bases short and J 7 bases short, with 23 bases between. The CDR3 reads CSAPHGTRGINTQYF. The CDR3 DNA reads as TGCAGTGCGCCACATGGAACACGGGGCATAAATACGCAGTATTTT.

Turning to this clonotype: An end of the junction does not agree with germline; a read error may underlie this. The chain employs TRBV5-4 and TRBJ2-6; 9 nucleotides agree with TRBD1. The CDR3 spans 17 residues. Germline V gene lookup returns CDR1 SGHNT and CDR2 YYREEE (reference sequence). This CDR3 is CASSHRGRTPWANVLAF. DNA for the CDR3: TGTGCCAGCAGCCACAGGGGGCGCACGCCCTGGGCCAACGTCCTGGCTTTC.

Of note for this clonotype: One end of the junction varies from germline; a read error may be responsible. The chain employs TRBV6-2 or TRBV6-3 and TRBJ1-1; D not resolved. Looked up from germline, CDR1 is MNHEY and CDR2 is SVGEGT. The CDR3 contains 13 residues. CDR3 sequence (DNA): TGTGTCAGCAACACATGGGCGTTCACTGAAGCTTTCTTT. This codes for CVSNTWAFTEAFF.

This clonotype was seen a few times. One end of the junction varies from germline; a read error may be responsible. This sequence joins TRBV4-2 and TRBJ2-4; no clear D gene. Germline CDR1 reads LGHNA; CDR2 reads YNFKEQ. The CDR3 is 16 amino acids. DNA for the CDR3: TGCGCCAGCAGCCAAGGTGCGGTCCCACCAGCGAACATTCAGTACTTC. Protein sequence: CASSQGAVPPANIQYF.

Comments on this clonotype: Possible read error: a much larger clone is one base away. The J gene is TRBJ2-5, the V gene TRBV6-2 or TRBV6-3; D not resolved. Germline-derived CDR1 and CDR2 are MNHEY and SVGEGT. The CDR3 runs 11 residues. CDR3 DNA: TGTGCCGGCAGTGTAGAGGAGACCCAGTACTTC. Its protein product is CAGSVEETQYF.

A remark on this clonotype: A junction end diverges from the germline sequence, so it may reflect a read error. This chain uses TRBV4-1 with TRBJ2-1, with D possibly matching TRBD1 (6 bases). Germline CDR1 reads MGHRA; CDR2 reads YSYEKL. This CDR3 spans 15 amino acids. In DNA, the CDR3 is TGCGCCAGCAGCCACCAGGGGATCTCCTACAATGATCAGTTCTTC. The encoded protein is CASSHQGISYNDQFF.

Of note for this clonotype: This may be a read error: a much more frequent sequence differs by one nucleotide. DNA of the CDR3: TGTGCCAGCAGTCCCATTGACAGGGGGCACGGGCAGTACTTC. It encodes CASSPIDRGHGQYF. The chain combines TRBV28 with TRBJ2-7, with 10 bases aligning to TRBD1. The V gene's germline CDR1 is MDHEN and CDR2 SYDVKM. The CDR3 has 14 amino acids. Unmatched junction bases numbered 10, after V lost 5 bases and J lost 9 bases.

J is TRBJ1-2 and V is TRBV5-4, with D maybe TRBD1 (6 bases). V shed 2 bases and J shed 11 bases, with 16 bases lying between them. Germline lookup yields CDR1 SGHNT and CDR2 YYREEE (reference sequence). The CDR3 covers 13 residues. CDR3 sequence reads: CASSFSTGTGYTF. The CDR3 coding sequence is TGTGCCAGCAGCTTTAGTACAGGGACTGGTTACACCTTC.

This clonotype was observed at least ten times. CDR3 amino acids: CAWNGDFLDNEQFF. The CDR3 DNA reads TGTGCCTGGAACGGGGACTTTCTCGACAATGAGCAGTTCTTC. This chain uses TRBV30 with TRBJ2-1, with D perhaps matching TRBD2 (6 bases). With 4 bases removed from V and 5 bases from J, the gap between germline ends came to 15 bases. Per germline, CDR1 GTSNPN and CDR2 SVGIG (reference sequence). The CDR3 totals 14 residues.

As concerns this clonotype: A read error may account for a junction end that differs from germline. The chain couples TRBV4-1 to TRBJ2-2; a possible D gene is TRBD2 (5 bases). Germline CDR1 MGHRA, CDR2 YSYEKL. This CDR3 comprises 16 residues. CDR3 sequence (DNA): TGCGCCAGCAGCCAAGGTCAAGGACCCGCCGCCGGGGAGCTTTTGTTT. It codes for CASSQGQGPAAGELLF.

About this clonotype: Given a much more abundant clone one base away, this may be a read error. The CDR3 reads CASSLRGVEETQCF. The CDR3 DNA sequence: TGTGCCAGCAGTTTGCGGGGGGTGGAAGAGACCCAGTGCTTC. This rearrangement joins TRBV28 to TRBJ2-5; 8 nucleotides align to TRBD2. Germline assignment: CDR1 MDHEN and CDR2 SYDVKM. CDR3 length equals 14 residues.

This clonotype was recorded a few times. A much bigger clone sits one base away, suggesting this may be a read error. The chain links TRBV10-2 to TRBJ1-1, with D perhaps matching TRBD1 (6 bases). CDR3 length: 13 amino acids. Germline V gives CDR1 WSHSY, CDR2 SAAADI. Trimming cost V 8 bases and J 3 bases, with 13 bases left between them. This chain's CDR3 is CASYGQRDTEAFF. In DNA form, the CDR3 reads TGCGCCAGCTACGGACAGCGGGACACTGAAGCTTTCTTT.

Points on this clonotype: One junction end does not reproduce the germline sequence, and a read error may be involved. The chain is built from TRBV25-1 and TRBJ2-7, with D maybe TRBD2 (6 bases). This CDR3 has 14 amino acids. The germline V gene has CDR1 MGHDK and CDR2 SYGVNS. CDR3 protein: CVSSEPGEVYEQYF. CDR3 in DNA: TGTGTCAGCAGTGAACCGGGGGAGGTATACGAGCAGTACTTC.

The sample holds many counts of this clonotype. The J gene is TRBJ1-5, the V gene TRBV29-1, with D maybe TRBD1 (6 bases). Deletions cut 6 bases from V and 3 bases from J, with 21 bases between. In germline, CDR1 is SQVTM, CDR2 ANQGSEA. The CDR3 covers 16 residues. CDR3 residues: CSVRLGGQGVNQPQHF. In nucleotides, the CDR3 is TGCAGCGTCCGGCTGGGGGGCCAGGGAGTCAATCAGCCCCAGCATTTT.

A remark on this clonotype: A much larger clone lies one base from this, so it may be a read error. The chain has TRBV20-1 and TRBJ1-4, with 7 nucleotides matching TRBD1. V dropped 3 bases and J dropped 8; count of bases not matched to a gene: 12. The germline CDR1 and CDR2 sequences are DFQATT and SNEGSKA (reference sequence). The CDR3 length is 15 residues. CDR3 loop: CSARSLPDRWEKLFF. The DNA for the CDR3 is TGCAGTGCTAGGTCATTACCGGACAGGTGGGAAAAACTGTTTTTT.

Details on this clonotype: One end of the junction varies from germline; a read error may be responsible. The V call is TRBV4-2, the J call TRBJ1-2; D ambiguous. Germline CDR1 is LGHNA and CDR2 is YNFKEQ. The CDR3 sequence is 16 residues long. In DNA form, the CDR3 reads TGTGACAGCAGTCAAGATCTTGTGGGAGCTAACTATGGCTACACCTTC. This translates into CDSSQDLVGANYGYTF.

In the case of this clonotype: With a much larger clone just one base away, this may be a read error. The chain carries TRBV28 and TRBJ2-1; D gene unclear. Germline values: CDR1 MDHEN, CDR2 SYDVKM. This CDR3 is built from 14 residues. The CDR3 DNA reads TGTGCCACCAGTTCCCTGATCCGTGACAATGAGCAGTTCTTC. It specifies CATSSLIRDNEQFF.

This chain joins TRBV12-3 or TRBV12-4 and TRBJ2-5, with D maybe TRBD2 (6 bases). CDR3 length: 18 residues. V lost 3 bases and J 3 bases, leaving 23 bases between the germline ends. The CDR3 region has the DNA TGTGCCAGCAGTTTTGTTTTATGGGGGAGGCAGCCCAAAGAGACCCAGTACTTC. Its protein product is CASSFVLWGRQPKETQYF.

Notes on this clonotype: A read error may account for a junction end that differs from germline. This chain links TRBV12-3 or TRBV12-4 with TRBJ2-4; maybe TRBD1 (6 bases). The CDR3 contains 15 residues. CDR3 protein: CARSLLGTREGIQYF. DNA for the CDR3: TGTGCCAGGAGTCTACTCGGGACAAGGGAAGGCATTCAGTATTTC.

This clonotype was seen a few times. One base away lies a much larger clone, so this may be a sequencing read error. This rearrangement joins TRBV13 to TRBJ2-6; perhaps TRBD1 as D (6 bases). The CDR3 consists of 17 residues. Germline V gene data show CDR1 as PRHDT and CDR2 as FYEKMQ (reference sequence). V was trimmed by 6 bases and J by 0 bases, leaving 15 bases between them. The CDR3 DNA follows: TGTGCCAGCAGTCTGCCCTCAGGGGCCTCTGGGGCCAACGTCCTGACTTTC. Translated: CASSLPSGASGANVLTF.

As for this clonotype: At one of its ends the junction is not consistent with the germline gene, which may arise from a read error. This rearrangement joins TRBV5-4 to TRBJ2-6, with unresolved D. The germline CDR1 and CDR2 sequences are SGHNT and YYREEE (reference sequence). This CDR3 has 17 residues. In DNA form, the CDR3 reads TGTGGCAGCAGCGCCTGGACCGTAACCTCTGGGGCCAACGTCCTGACTTTC. It yields the protein CGSSAWTVTSGANVLTF.